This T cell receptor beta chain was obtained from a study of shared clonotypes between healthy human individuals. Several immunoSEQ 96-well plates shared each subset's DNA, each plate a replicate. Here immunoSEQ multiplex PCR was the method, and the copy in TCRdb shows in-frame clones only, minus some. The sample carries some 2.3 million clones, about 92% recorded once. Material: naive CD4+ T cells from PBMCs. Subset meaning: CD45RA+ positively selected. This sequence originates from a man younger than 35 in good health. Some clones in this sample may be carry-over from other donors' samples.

The CDR3 sequence: CASSVGPSYEQYF. The DNA of the CDR3 is TGTGCCAGCAGTGTGGGACCGTCCTACGAGCAGTACTTC. V usage is TRBV28 and J usage is TRBJ2-7, with D possibly called TRBD1 or TRBD2 (5 bases each). V was trimmed by 5 bases and J by 1 base, leaving 9 bases between them. The germline gives CDR1 MDHEN, CDR2 SYDVKM. The CDR3 loop spans 13 amino acids.